The TCR beta chain under discussion was sequenced for a study of blood T cells in healthy people across ages. Whole-study findings and limits: Observed TCR beta diversity per million T cells went down as age went up. This fall followed a roughly linear course with age.

Concerning this clonotype: What it recognizes is unknown.

There were at least 5.5 micrograms of total RNA extracted from every sample. The germline gives CDR1 LGHNA, CDR2 YSLEER. CDR3 length: 15 amino acids. The V gene lost 0 bases and the J gene lost 4 bases, with 11 bases spanning the gap. Using a J-beta primer mix together with a sample-barcoded 5' primer, a second PCR was run for roughly 7 to 11 cycles. Each cDNA molecule was tagged by a template-switch adaptor with 12 random nucleotides. A minimum of 2.5 million CDR3-containing paired-end reads was obtained for each sample. Via MiXCR, TCRdb re-called the 5' RACE reads, giving one row per CDR3 protein. The repertoire holds about 1.5 million distinct CDR3 sequences, with roughly two fifths as singletons.

The chain links TRBV4-3 to TRBJ2-3, with D tentatively TRBD1 or TRBD2 (6 bases each). The clonotype originates from a woman under 30 in good health. The sequencing sample was made of blood. Here the CDR3 reads CASSQDFGGPDTQYF. The CDR3, as DNA: TGCGCCAGCAGCCAAGACTTCGGGGGCCCAGATACGCAGTATTTT.